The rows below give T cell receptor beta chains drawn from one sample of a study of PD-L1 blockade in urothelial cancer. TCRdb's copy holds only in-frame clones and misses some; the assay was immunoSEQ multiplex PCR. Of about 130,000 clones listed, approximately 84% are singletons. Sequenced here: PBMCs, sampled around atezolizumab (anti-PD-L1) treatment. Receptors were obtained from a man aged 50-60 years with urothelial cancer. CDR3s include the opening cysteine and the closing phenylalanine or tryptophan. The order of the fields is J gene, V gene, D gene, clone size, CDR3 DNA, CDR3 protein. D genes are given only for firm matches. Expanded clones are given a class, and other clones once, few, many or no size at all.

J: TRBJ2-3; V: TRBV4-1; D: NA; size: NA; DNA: TGCGCCAGCAGCCAAGAAGGAGGCGGGGGCCCGCAGTATTTT; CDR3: CASSQEGGGGPQYF
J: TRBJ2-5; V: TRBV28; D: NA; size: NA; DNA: TGTGCCAGCAGTTTTGGGCTGGAGACCCAGTACTTC; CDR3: CASSFGLETQYF
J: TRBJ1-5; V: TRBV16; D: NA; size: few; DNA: TGTGCCAGCAGCCACGGACATAATCAGCCCCAGCATTTT; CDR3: CASSHGHNQPQHF
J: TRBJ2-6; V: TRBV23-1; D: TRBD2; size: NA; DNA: TGCGCCAGCAGTCAATGGGGCGCAAGCGGGAGAATCACCGGGGCCAACGTCCTGACTTTC; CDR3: CASSQWGASGRITGANVLTF
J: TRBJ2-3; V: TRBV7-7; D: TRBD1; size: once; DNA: TGTGCTAGCAGCTTAGCTGAGGACAGGGGGAGGTCCGATACGCAGTATTTT; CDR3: CASSLAEDRGRSDTQYF
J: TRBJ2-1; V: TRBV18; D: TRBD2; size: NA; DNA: TGTGCCAGCTCACCACCGTCTCTAGCGGGAGGTATTGAGCAGTTCTTC; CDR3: CASSPPSLAGGIEQFF
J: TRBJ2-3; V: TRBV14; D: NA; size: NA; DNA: TGTGCCAGCAGCCAAGCGGGAGCATGGACAGATACGCAGTATTTT; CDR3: CASSQAGAWTDTQYF
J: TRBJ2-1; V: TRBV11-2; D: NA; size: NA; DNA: TGTGCCAGCAGCCTCTACTCCGGACAAACGAATGAGCAGTTCTTC; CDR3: CASSLYSGQTNEQFF
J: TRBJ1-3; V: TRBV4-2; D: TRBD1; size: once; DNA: TGTGCCAGCAGCCGGGACAGGCCGCTGATAGGAGGAAACACCATATATTTT; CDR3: CASSRDRPLIGGNTIYF
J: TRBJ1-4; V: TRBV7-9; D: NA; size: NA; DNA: TGTGCCAGCAGCCGACCCGGGAAGAACACGAATGAAAAACTGTTTTTT; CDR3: CASSRPGKNTNEKLFF
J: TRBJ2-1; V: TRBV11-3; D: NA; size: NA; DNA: TGTGCCAGCAGCTTACGGTCGAGCTCCTACAATGAGCAGTTCTTC; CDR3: CASSLRSSSYNEQFF
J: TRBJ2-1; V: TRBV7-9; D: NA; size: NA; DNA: TGTGCCAGCAGCGGGAGGCTTTCCTACAATGAGCAGTTCTTC; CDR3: CASSGRLSYNEQFF
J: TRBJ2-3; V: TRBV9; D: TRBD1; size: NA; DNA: TGTGCCAGCAGCGCCCAGGGGGTGGCGCAGTATTTT; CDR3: CASSAQGVAQYF
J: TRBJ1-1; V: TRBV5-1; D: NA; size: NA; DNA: TGCGCCAGCAGCACTCAGGATAACACTGAAGCTTTCTTT; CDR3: CASSTQDNTEAFF
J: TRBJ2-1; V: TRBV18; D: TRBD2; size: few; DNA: TGTGCCAGCTCACCAGTGGCTAGCGGGAGTCGACGTGAGCAGTTCTTC; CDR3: CASSPVASGSRREQFF
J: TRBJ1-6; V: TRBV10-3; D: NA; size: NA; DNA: TGTGCCATCCGTCGGGGGGAGGATAATTCACCCCTCCACTTT; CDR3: CAIRRGEDNSPLHF
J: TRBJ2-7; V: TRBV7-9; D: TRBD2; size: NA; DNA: TGTGCCAGCAGCTTAGTTTTAGCGGGAGAGTCCCACGAGCAGTACTTC; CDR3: CASSLVLAGESHEQYF
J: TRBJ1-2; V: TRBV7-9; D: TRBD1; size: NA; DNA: TGTGCCAGCAGCTTAGGAACAGGGGGCGGATACTATGGCTACACCTTC; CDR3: CASSLGTGGGYYGYTF
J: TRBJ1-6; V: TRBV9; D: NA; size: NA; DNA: TGTGCCAGCAGCCTCCGGGGGGGGCCCAATTCACCCCTCCACTTT; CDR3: CASSLRGGPNSPLHF
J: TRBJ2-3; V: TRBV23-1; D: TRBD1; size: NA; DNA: TGCGCCAGCACTCAATCATTGGGACAGGGGGACACAGATACGCAGTATTTT; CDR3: CASTQSLGQGDTDTQYF
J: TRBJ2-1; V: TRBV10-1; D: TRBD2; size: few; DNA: TGCGCCAGCAGTGTTAGCGGGAGTGTTTTCGGCAATGAGCAGTTCTTC; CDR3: CASSVSGSVFGNEQFF
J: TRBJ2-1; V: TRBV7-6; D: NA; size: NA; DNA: TGTGCCAGCAGCGGCAGGGGTAATGAGCAGTTCTTC; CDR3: CASSGRGNEQFF
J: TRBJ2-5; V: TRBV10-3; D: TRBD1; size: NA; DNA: TGTGCCATCTCGGGGGACAGGGGGCTGGAGACCCAGTACTTC; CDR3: CAISGDRGLETQYF
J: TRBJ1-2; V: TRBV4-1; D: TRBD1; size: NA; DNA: TGCGCCAGCAGCCAGACCCAGGACAGGAGCTATGGCTACACCTTC; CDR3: CASSQTQDRSYGYTF
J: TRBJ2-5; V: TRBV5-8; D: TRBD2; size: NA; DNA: TGTGCCAGCAGCTTAGGACTAGCCTACCGGGAGACCCAGTACTTC; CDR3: CASSLGLAYRETQYF
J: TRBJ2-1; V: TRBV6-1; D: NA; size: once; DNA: TGTGCCAGCAGTGAAGCAACCGGTTACAATGAGCAGTTCTTC; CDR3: CASSEATGYNEQFF
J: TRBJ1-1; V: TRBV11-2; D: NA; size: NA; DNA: TGTGCCAGCAGCCGATACCAGGGGCTTGAAGCTTTCTTT; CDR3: CASSRYQGLEAFF
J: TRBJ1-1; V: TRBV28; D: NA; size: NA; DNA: TGTGCCAGCAGTTTAAGCGCGGGGGGCGATACTGAAGCTTTCTTT; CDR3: CASSLSAGGDTEAFF
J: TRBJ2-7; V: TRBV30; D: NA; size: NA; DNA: TGTGCCTGGAGTACGGGTTGGGAGCAGTACTTC; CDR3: CAWSTGWEQYF
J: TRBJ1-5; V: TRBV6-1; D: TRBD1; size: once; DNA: TGTGCCAGCAGTGAAGCGGCCGGGACAGTCTTAGGGAGCAATCAGCCCCAGCATTTT; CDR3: CASSEAAGTVLGSNQPQHF
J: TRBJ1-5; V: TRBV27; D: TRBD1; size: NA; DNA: TGTGCCAGCAGAACACAGGGGGGGTCCAATCAGCCCCAGCATTTT; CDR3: CASRTQGGSNQPQHF
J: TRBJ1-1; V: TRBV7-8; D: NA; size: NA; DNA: TGTGCCAGCAGTTCTGTGGCGGGCTTAGCTTTCTTT; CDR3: CASSSVAGLAFF
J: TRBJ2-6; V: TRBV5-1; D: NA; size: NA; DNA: TGCGCCAGCAGCCCGGGACTCCTGCTCTCTGGGGCCAACGTCCTGACTTTC; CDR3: CASSPGLLLSGANVLTF
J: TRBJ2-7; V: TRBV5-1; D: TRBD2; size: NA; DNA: TGCGCCAGCAGCTTGGCTGCGGGAGGGTATCGCGAGCAGTACTTC; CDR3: CASSLAAGGYREQYF
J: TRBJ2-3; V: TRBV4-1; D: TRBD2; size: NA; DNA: TGCGCCAGCAGCCGTAGCGGGAGAGGGGGGCCCACAGATACGCAGTATTTT; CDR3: CASSRSGRGGPTDTQYF
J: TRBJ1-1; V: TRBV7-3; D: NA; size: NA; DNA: TGTGCCAGCAGCGGCTACACTATAATGAACACTGAAGCTTTCTTT; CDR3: CASSGYTIMNTEAFF
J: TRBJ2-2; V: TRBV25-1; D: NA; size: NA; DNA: TGTGCCAGCAGTGGAGACAGGTCACGGGGACGGGGGGAGCTGTTTTTT; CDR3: CASSGDRSRGRGELFF
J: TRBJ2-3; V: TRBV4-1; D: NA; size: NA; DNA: TGCGCCAGCAGCCAGGCGGACTACGACACAGATACGCAGTATTTT; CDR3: CASSQADYDTDTQYF
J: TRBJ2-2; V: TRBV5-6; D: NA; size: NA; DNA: TGTGCCAGCAGCTTTCAGGGACTGAACACCGGGGAGCTGTTTTTT; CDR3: CASSFQGLNTGELFF
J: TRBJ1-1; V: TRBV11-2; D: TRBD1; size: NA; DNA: TGTGCCAGCAGCCAAGGACAGGGAATGAACACTGAAGCTTTCTTT; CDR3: CASSQGQGMNTEAFF
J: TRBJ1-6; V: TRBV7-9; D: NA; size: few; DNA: TGTGCCAGCAGCTTAGGGCGGACAGAGGTTTCACCCCTCCACTTT; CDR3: CASSLGRTEVSPLHF
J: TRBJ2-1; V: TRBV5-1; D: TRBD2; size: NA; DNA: TGCGCCAGCAGCTTGGGGACTAGCGGAAACAATGAGCAGTTCTTC; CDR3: CASSLGTSGNNEQFF
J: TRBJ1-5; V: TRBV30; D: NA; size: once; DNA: TGTGCCTGGAGTGGAGGCCCCAATCAGCCCCAGCATTTT; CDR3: CAWSGGPNQPQHF
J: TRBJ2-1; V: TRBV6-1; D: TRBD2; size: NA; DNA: TGTGCCACCAAGCGGGAAGCTCGTGAGCAGTTCTTC; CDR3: CATKREAREQFF
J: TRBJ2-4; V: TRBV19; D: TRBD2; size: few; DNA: TGTGCCAGTAGTACCGAGCGGGAGGGGTCCAAAAACATTCAGTACTTC; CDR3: CASSTEREGSKNIQYF
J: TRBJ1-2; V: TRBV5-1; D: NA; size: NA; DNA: TGCGCCAGCAACCTTGGGGGGGCGCAGCGCTATGGCTACACCTTC; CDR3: CASNLGGAQRYGYTF
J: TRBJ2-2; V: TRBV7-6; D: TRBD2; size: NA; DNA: TGTGCCAGCAGCCCGAATTTACTAGCGGGAGCAGGACCCACCGGGGAGCTGTTTTTT; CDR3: CASSPNLLAGAGPTGELFF
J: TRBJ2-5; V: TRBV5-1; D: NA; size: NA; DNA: TGCGCCAGCAGCCCCTCGGGGTTAGGGGAGACCCAGTACTTC; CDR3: CASSPSGLGETQYF
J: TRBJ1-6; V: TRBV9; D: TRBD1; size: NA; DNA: TGTGCCAGCAGCGAAGACGACAGGGGTCACTCACCCCTCCACTTT; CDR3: CASSEDDRGHSPLHF